This T cell receptor (beta chain) was sequenced during a study of radiotherapy plus CTLA-4 blockade in lung cancer. Study in general: Among enrolled patients, less than 20% responded and around 30% achieved disease control.

Patients had chemo-refractory metastatic non-small-cell lung cancer and received focal radiation plus CTLA-4 blockade that used ipilimumab. The ends were cut back, 8 bases at V and 0 bases at J, with 16 bases in the middle. The CDR3 loop spans 16 amino acids. Per germline, CDR1 SNHLY and CDR2 FYNNEI. Some clones are missing from TCRdb's copy, which holds only in-frame ones; the method was immunoSEQ multiplex PCR. The sample lists 43,000 or so clones, roughly 59% seen once, with 18% in the top ten. Regarding this clone: Its cognate antigen is unknown.

Notes on the study in general: Subsequent to radiotherapy plus ipilimumab, tumor-derived TCR clones underwent expansion in blood. Early shifts in blood T cell clones, with interferon-beta, reportedly predicted response best.

The sample here was peripheral blood, taken from a patient treated with radiotherapy plus ipilimumab. This receptor was taken from a human donor with non-small cell lung cancer who had a partial response to radiotherapy plus ipilimumab. The chain is built from TRBV2 and TRBJ1-4; no clear D. Here the CDR3 DNA reads TGTGCCAGCTATTGGGAGGGTTCTGCAACTAATGAAAAACTGTTTTTT. Its translation is CASYWEGSATNEKLFF.